The clone carrying this T cell receptor beta chain was observed many times. Antigen unknown. These data are taken from a study of T-cell reconstitution after alpha-beta-depleted transplantation in children. Study conclusions and caveats: One year post-transplant, T-cell counts and diversity were largely derived from T cells produced anew.

The CDR3 consists of 16 residues. Between the trimmed V and J ends, which lost 5 bases and 2 bases, there was a span of 16 bases. Germline values: CDR1 MDHEN, CDR2 SYDVKM. This sample's TCRbeta library carried unique molecular identifier barcodes. TCRdb reprocessed the PCR reads via MiXCR and lists one record per CDR3 protein. Among about 900,000 distinct CDR3 sequences listed, about 31% were seen once. J is TRBJ1-5 and V is TRBV28; the D is unclear. This sequence was found in a boy younger than two who had a stem cell transplant for SCID, so the T cells may come from the graft donor. The specimen comprised PBMCs, mostly from graft donor cells, sampled 360 days after TCRalphabeta/CD19-depleted stem cell transplant. In DNA form, the CDR3 reads TGTGCCAGCAGTACGCGGACTTCCTCGGGCAATCAGCCCCAGCATTTT. Encoded protein: CASSTRTSSGNQPQHF.